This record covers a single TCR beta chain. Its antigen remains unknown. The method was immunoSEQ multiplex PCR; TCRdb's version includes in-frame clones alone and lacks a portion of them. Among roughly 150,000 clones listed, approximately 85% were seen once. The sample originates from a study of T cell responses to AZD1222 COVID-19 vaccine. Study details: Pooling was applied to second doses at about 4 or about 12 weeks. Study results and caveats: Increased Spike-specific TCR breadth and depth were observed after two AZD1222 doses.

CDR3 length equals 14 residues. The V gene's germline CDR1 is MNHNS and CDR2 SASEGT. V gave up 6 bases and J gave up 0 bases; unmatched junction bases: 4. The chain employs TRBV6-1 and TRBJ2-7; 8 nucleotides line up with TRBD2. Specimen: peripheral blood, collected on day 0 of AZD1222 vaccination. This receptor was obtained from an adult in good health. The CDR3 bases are TGTGCCAGCAGCCGGGGGGGGAGCTCCTACGAGCAGTACTTC. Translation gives CASSRGGSSYEQYF.